This TCR beta chain was obtained from a study of radiotherapy plus CTLA-4 blockade in lung cancer. Overall study: Objective responses occurred in about 17% of patients; 25% to 35% had disease control. Whole-study results and caveats: The best prediction of response reportedly came from early blood T cell clone dynamics, with interferon-beta.

CDR3 length: 14 amino acids. V was trimmed by 3 bases and J by 7 bases, leaving 12 bases between them. Germline V CDR1 and CDR2: MNHEY, SMNVEV (reference sequence). Measured with immunoSEQ multiplex PCR; TCRdb has only the in-frame clones, and not every one. Among roughly 69,000 clones, approximately 79% were seen once, and the ten largest hold approximately 16%. Notes on this clone: Antigen unknown.

The chain has TRBV27 and TRBJ2-2; a weak D match, TRBD2 (6 bases). Sequencing was performed on peripheral blood, taken from a patient treated with radiotherapy plus ipilimumab. This receptor was taken from a human donor with non-small cell lung cancer whose response to radiotherapy plus ipilimumab could not be evaluated. Some clones in this sample may be carry-over from other donors' samples. CDR3 amino acids: CASSFRERVGELFF. Here the CDR3 DNA reads TGTGCCAGCAGTTTCAGGGAGCGGGTCGGGGAGCTGTTTTTT.